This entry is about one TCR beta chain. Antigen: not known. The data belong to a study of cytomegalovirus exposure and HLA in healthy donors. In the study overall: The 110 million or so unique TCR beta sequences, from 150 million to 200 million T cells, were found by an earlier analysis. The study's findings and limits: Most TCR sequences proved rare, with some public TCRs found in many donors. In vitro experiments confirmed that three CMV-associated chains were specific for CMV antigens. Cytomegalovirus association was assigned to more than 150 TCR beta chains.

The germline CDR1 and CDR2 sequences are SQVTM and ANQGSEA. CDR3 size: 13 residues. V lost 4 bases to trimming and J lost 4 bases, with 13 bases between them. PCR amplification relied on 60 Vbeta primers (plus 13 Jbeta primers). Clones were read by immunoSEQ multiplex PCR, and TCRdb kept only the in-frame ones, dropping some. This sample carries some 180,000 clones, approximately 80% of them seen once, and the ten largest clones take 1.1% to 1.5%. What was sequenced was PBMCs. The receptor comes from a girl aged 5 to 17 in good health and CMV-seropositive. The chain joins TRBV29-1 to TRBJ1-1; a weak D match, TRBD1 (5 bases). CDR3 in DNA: TGCAGCGTTGCCGGCAGCGGGGCCACTGAAGCTTTCTTT. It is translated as CSVAGSGATEAFF.